Listed below are T cell receptor beta chains from one sample, sequenced in a study of blood T cells in healthy people across ages. TCRdb re-analysed the 5' RACE reads in MiXCR, keeping a single row per CDR3 protein. The profile shows 1.5 million to 2 million distinct CDR3 sequences, roughly 52% of them singletons. What was sequenced was blood. The receptors shown here come from a woman aged 40 to 55 in good health. CDR3s include the opening cysteine and the closing phenylalanine or tryptophan. The order of the fields is clone size, J gene, V gene, D gene, CDR3 length, CDR3 protein, CDR3 DNA. The D gene is left open where the match is weak. Rows give clone size only sometimes, using once, few, many, or a class for an expanded clone.

. | TRBJ2-3 | TRBV20-1 | . | 13 | CSAKVLSTDTQYF | TGCAGTGCTAAAGTACTAAGCACAGATACGCAGTATTTT
. | TRBJ2-7 | TRBV20-1 | . | 17 | CSAPLTGRIFVAYEQYF | TGCAGTGCGCCCCTGACAGGCCGAATCTTCGTCGCCTACGAGCAGTACTTC
. | TRBJ1-2 | TRBV6-5 | . | 13 | CASNRGANYGYTF | TGTGCCAGCAACAGAGGGGCTAACTATGGCTACACCTTC
. | TRBJ2-1 | TRBV10-3 | TRBD1 | 13 | CAISEDRGMEQFF | TGTGCCATCAGTGAAGACAGGGGGATGGAGCAGTTCTTC
few | TRBJ2-5 | TRBV15 | . | 15 | CATSTRQGGQETQYF | TGTGCCACCAGCACTAGACAGGGAGGCCAAGAGACCCAGTACTTC
. | TRBJ2-5 | TRBV4-1 | TRBD1 | 14 | CASSLTGIEETQYF | TGCGCCAGCAGTCTGACAGGGATCGAAGAGACCCAGTACTTC
once | TRBJ1-2 | TRBV7-8 | TRBD1 | 16 | CASSLRNKETGHGYTF | TGTGCCAGCAGCTTACGTAATAAAGAGACAGGGCATGGCTACACCTTC
. | TRBJ1-4 | TRBV25-1 | . | 15 | CASSEFGREREKLFF | TGTGCCAGCAGTGAATTCGGCAGGGAACGCGAAAAACTGTTTTTT
. | TRBJ2-1 | TRBV11-1 | . | 17 | CASSLAGASLSYNEQFF | TGTGCCAGCAGCTTAGCGGGCGCCAGTCTCTCCTACAATGAGCAGTTCTTC
. | TRBJ2-5 | TRBV28 | TRBD2 | 18 | CASSPRSGTSGGVETQYF | TGTGCCAGCAGTCCGCGAAGCGGGACTAGCGGGGGGGTAGAGACCCAGTACTTC
. | TRBJ2-4 | TRBV6-5 | . | 15 | CASSTARGSKNIQYF | TGTGCCAGCAGTACCGCACGGGGGTCCAAAAACATTCAGTACTTC
. | TRBJ2-3 | TRBV3-1 | . | 15 | CASSQLSGGTDTQYF | TGTGCCAGCAGCCAATTGAGCGGTGGGACAGATACGCAGTATTTT
. | TRBJ2-3 | TRBV12-3/TRBV12-4 | TRBD2 | 13 | CADKAGGPDTQYF | TGTGCCGACAAGGCGGGGGGGCCCGATACGCAGTATTTT
. | TRBJ1-6 | TRBV4-3 | TRBD1 | 17 | CASSQDGPGGHDSPLHF | TGCGCCAGCAGCCAAGACGGACCAGGGGGACACGATTCACCCCTCCACTTT
. | TRBJ1-2 | TRBV24-1 | . | 13 | CATIDSGKRGYTF | TGTGCCACCATTGATTCAGGGAAAAGGGGCTACACCTTC
. | TRBJ1-4 | TRBV7-2 | . | 15 | CASSSGRGNAEKLFF | TGTGCCAGCAGCTCGGGCCGCGGGAACGCTGAAAAACTGTTTTTT
. | TRBJ1-2 | TRBV18 | . | 14 | CASSPPNFSGGYTF | TGTGCCAGCTCACCTCCCAACTTCAGTGGCGGCTACACCTTC
once | TRBJ2-3 | TRBV5-1 | TRBD1 | 14 | CASRADRLGDTQYF | TGCGCCAGCAGGGCGGACAGGTTAGGGGATACGCAGTATTTT
. | TRBJ1-4 | TRBV6-2/TRBV6-3 | . | 16 | CASSYSGSTTNEKLFF | TGTGCCAGCAGTTACTCCGGGTCTACAACTAATGAAAAACTGTTTTTT
. | TRBJ2-7 | TRBV15 | TRBD2 | 16 | CATSRVGGVGSYEQYF | TGTGCCACCAGCAGAGTGGGGGGGGTAGGGTCCTACGAGCAGTACTTC
. | TRBJ2-1 | TRBV5-1 | . | 14 | CASSKRGGENEQFF | TGCGCCAGCAGCAAGAGGGGGGGGGAAAATGAGCAGTTCTTC
. | TRBJ2-5 | TRBV7-2 | . | 15 | CASSLPDGGRETQYF | TGTGCCAGCAGCTTACCGGACGGGGGGCGGGAGACCCAGTACTTC
. | TRBJ2-7 | TRBV4-3 | . | 15 | CASSQDRAGPYEQYF | TGCGCCAGCAGCCAAGATAGAGCAGGACCCTACGAGCAGTACTTC
many | TRBJ2-5 | TRBV28 | . | 15 | CASSPWSSSQETQYF | TGTGCCAGCAGTCCATGGAGTAGCAGCCAAGAGACCCAGTACTTC
. | TRBJ1-5 | TRBV20-1 | . | 14 | CSARDRGGNQPQHF | TGCAGTGCTAGAGATCGGGGGGGCAATCAGCCCCAGCATTTT
. | TRBJ2-7 | TRBV6-1 | . | 15 | CASSKTQGSSYEQYF | TGTGCCAGCAGTAAAACCCAGGGAAGCTCCTACGAGCAGTACTTC
many | TRBJ2-3 | TRBV20-1 | TRBD2 | 13 | CSAKPGLGNTQYF | TGCAGTGCCAAACCGGGACTAGGTAATACGCAGTATTTT
. | TRBJ1-5 | TRBV12-3/TRBV12-4 | TRBD1 | 14 | CASSWTGLEQPQHF | TGTGCCAGCAGCTGGACAGGCTTGGAACAGCCCCAGCATTTT
. | TRBJ1-2 | TRBV10-3 | . | 15 | CAISETDRGGYGYTF | TGTGCCATCAGTGAGACGGACCGGGGTGGTTATGGCTACACCTTC
. | TRBJ2-4 | TRBV7-9 | . | 18 | CASSLTLHRDLAKNIQYF | TGTGCCAGCAGCCTCACTCTCCACAGGGATCTAGCCAAAAACATTCAGTACTTC
. | TRBJ2-7 | TRBV28 | TRBD2 | 12 | CASSQTSVEQYF | TGTGCCAGCAGTCAGACTAGCGTCGAGCAGTACTTC
few | TRBJ2-2 | TRBV20-1 | . | 13 | CSATYKNTGELFF | TGCAGTGCTACCTACAAGAACACCGGGGAGCTGTTTTTT
. | TRBJ2-3 | TRBV4-3 | TRBD1 | 15 | CASSQENRGQDTQYF | TGCGCCAGCAGCCAAGAAAACAGGGGACAAGATACGCAGTATTTT